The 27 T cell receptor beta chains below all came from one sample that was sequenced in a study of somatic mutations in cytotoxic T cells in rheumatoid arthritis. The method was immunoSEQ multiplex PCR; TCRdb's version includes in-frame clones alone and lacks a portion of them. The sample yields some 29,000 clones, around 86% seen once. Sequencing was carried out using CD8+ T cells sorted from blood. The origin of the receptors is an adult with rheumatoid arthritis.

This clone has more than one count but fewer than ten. CDR3 coding DNA: TGTGCCAGCAGCTTAGAGAACACCGGGGAGCTGTTTTTT. It translates to CASSLENTGELFF. The chain combines TRBV7-3 with TRBJ2-2; D unclear. Per the germline V gene, CDR1 is SGHTA and CDR2 is FQGTGA. Trimming cost V 2 bases and J 1 base, with 2 bases left between them. The length of the CDR3 is 13 residues. The complete variable domain, with remaining parts taken from reference TRBV7-3 and TRBJ2-2, reads GAGVSQTPSNKVTEKGKYVELRCDPISGHTALYWYRQSLGQGPEFLIYFQGTGAADDSGLPNDRFFAVRPEGSVSTLKIQRTERGDSAVYLCASSLENTGELFFGEGSRLTVL.

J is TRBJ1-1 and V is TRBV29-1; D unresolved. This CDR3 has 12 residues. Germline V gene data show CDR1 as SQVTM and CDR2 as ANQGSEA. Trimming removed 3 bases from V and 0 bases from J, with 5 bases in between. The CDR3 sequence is CSVEVLNTEAFF. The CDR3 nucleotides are TGCAGCGTTGAGGTTCTGAACACTGAAGCTTTCTTT.

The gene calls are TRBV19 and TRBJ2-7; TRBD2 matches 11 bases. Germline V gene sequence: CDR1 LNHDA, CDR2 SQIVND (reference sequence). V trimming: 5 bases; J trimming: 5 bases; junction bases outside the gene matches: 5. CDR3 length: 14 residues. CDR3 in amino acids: CASSRVGLADEQYF. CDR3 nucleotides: TGTGCCAGTAGTCGCGTGGGACTAGCGGACGAGCAGTACTTC.

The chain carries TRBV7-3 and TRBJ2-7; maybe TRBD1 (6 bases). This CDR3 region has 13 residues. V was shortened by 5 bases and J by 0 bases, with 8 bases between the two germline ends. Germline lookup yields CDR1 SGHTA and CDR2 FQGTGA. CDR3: CASSRTDSYEQYF. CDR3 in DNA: TGTGCCAGCAGCCGGACAGACTCCTACGAGCAGTACTTC.

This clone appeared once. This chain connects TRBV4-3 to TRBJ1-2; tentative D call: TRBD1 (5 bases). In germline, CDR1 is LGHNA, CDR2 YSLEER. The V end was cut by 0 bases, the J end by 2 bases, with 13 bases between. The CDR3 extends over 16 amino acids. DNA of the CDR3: TGCGCCAGCAGCCAAGATACTATGCGGGGGAACTATGGCTACACCTTC. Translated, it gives CASSQDTMRGNYGYTF.

The CDR3 is CASSTKFRDSTDTQYF. Here the CDR3 DNA reads TGTGCCAGTAGTACAAAATTCCGGGACAGCACAGATACGCAGTATTTT. The chain couples TRBV19 to TRBJ2-3; D might be TRBD1 or TRBD2, each matching 5 bases. The CDR3 spans 16 residues. Germline CDR1 LNHDA, CDR2 SQIVND (reference sequence). V was clipped by 4 bases and J by 0 bases, with 14 bases between them. Variable domain in full (rest from reference TRBV19 and TRBJ2-3): DGGITQSPKYLFRKEGQNVTLSCEQNLNHDAMYWYRQDPGQGLRLIYYSQIVNDFQKGDIAEGYSVSREKKESFPLTVTSAQKNPTAFYLCASSTKFRDSTDTQYFGPGTRLTVL.

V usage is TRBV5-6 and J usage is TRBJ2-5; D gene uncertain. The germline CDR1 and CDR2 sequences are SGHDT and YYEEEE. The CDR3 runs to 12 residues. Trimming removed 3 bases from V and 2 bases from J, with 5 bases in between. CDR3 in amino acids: CASSSIQETQYF. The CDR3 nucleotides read TGTGCCAGCAGCTCGATACAAGAGACCCAGTACTTC.

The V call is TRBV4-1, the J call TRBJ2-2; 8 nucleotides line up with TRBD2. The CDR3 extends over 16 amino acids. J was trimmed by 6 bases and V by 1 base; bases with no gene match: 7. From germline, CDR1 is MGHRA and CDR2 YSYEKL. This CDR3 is CASSQAGTRGAGELFF. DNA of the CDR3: TGCGCCAGCAGCCAAGCCGGGACTAGGGGGGCCGGGGAGCTGTTTTTT.

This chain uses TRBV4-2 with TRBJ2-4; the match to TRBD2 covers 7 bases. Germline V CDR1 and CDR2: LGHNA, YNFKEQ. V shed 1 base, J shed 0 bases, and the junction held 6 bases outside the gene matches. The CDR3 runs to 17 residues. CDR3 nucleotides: TGTGCCAGCAGCCAAGGGGTCAGCGGGGTAGCCAAAAACATTCAGTACTTC. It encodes CASSQGVSGVAKNIQYF.

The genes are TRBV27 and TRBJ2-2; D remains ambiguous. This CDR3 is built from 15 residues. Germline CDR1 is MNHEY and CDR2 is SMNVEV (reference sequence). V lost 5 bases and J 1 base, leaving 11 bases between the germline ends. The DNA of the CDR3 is TGTGCCAGCAGTGTAAGGACGGGGAACACCGGGGAGCTGTTTTTT. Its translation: CASSVRTGNTGELFF.

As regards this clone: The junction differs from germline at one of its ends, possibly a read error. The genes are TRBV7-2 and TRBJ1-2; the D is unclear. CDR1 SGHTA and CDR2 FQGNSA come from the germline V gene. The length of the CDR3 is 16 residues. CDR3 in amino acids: CASNLDAGATNYGYTF. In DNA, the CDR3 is TGTGCCAGCAACTTAGATGCAGGCGCTACTAACTATGGCTACACCTTC.

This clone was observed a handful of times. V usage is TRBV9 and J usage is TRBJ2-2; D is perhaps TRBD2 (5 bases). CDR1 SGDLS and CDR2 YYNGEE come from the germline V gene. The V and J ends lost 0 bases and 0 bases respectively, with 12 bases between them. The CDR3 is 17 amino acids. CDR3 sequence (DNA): TGTGCCAGCAGCGTAGATCCGCGGGTCGCGAACACCGGGGAGCTGTTTTTT. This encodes CASSVDPRVANTGELFF.

The CDR3 protein is CASSVGYRAGVLNTGELFF. Here the CDR3 DNA reads TGTGCCAGCAGCGTAGGATATCGAGCGGGGGTACTCAACACCGGGGAGCTGTTTTTT. The chain couples TRBV9 to TRBJ2-2, with 8 bases lining up with TRBD2. The CDR3 is 19 amino acids. The J segment lost 2 bases and the V segment lost 0 bases, leaving 12 bases of the junction unmatched. The V gene's germline CDR1 is SGDLS and CDR2 YYNGEE.

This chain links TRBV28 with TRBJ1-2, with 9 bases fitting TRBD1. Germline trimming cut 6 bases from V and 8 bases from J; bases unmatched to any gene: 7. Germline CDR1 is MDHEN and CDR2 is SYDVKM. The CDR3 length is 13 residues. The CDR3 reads CASSYRGPEGYTF. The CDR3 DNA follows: TGTGCCAGCAGCTACAGGGGGCCGGAAGGCTACACCTTC.

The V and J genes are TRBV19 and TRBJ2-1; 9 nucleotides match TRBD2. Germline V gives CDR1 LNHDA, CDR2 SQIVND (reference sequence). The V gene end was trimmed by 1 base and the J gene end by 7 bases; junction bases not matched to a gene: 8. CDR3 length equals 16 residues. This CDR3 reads CASSIGGSGRGNEQFF. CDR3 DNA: TGTGCCAGTAGTATAGGTGGTAGCGGGAGAGGTAATGAGCAGTTCTTC.

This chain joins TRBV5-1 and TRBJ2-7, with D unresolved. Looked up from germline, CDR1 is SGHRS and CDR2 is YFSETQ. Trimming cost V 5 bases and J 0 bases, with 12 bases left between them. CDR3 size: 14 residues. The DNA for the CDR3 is TGCGCCAGCAGTGAGGACGCCTACTCCTACGAGCAGTACTTC. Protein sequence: CASSEDAYSYEQYF.

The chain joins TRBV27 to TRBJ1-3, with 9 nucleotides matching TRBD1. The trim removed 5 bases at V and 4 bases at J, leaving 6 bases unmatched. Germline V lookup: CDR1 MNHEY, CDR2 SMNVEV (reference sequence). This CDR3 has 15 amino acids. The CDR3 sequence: CASSADRGTGNTIYF. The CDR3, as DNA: TGTGCCAGCAGTGCGGACAGGGGAACAGGAAACACCATATATTTT.

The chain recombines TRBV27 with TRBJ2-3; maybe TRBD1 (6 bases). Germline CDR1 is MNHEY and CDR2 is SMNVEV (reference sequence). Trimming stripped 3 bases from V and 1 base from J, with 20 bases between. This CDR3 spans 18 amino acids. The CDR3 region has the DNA TGTGCCAGCAGTTTGGCGCCCTATACAGGGATCGGCACAGATACGCAGTATTTT. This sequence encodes CASSLAPYTGIGTDTQYF.

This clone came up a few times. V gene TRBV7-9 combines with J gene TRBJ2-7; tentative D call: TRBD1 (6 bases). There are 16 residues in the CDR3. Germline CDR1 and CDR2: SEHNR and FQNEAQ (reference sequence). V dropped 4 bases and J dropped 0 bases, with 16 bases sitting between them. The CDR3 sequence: CASSSQGTLDSYEQYF. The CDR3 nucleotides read TGTGCCAGCAGCTCTCAAGGGACACTGGACTCCTACGAGCAGTACTTC.

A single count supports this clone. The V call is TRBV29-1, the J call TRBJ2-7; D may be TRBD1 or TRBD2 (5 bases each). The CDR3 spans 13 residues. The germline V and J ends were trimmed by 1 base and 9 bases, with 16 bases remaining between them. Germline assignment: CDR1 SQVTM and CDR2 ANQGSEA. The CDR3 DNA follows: TGCAGCGTTGAAGCGGGGCAGCGTCACGGGCAGTACTTC. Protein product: CSVEAGQRHGQYF.

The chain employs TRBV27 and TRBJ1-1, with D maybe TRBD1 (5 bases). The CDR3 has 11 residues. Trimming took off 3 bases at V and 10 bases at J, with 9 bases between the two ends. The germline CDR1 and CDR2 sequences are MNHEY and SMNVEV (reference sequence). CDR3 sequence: CASSFKGAAFF. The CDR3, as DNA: TGTGCCAGCAGTTTTAAAGGGGCAGCTTTCTTT.

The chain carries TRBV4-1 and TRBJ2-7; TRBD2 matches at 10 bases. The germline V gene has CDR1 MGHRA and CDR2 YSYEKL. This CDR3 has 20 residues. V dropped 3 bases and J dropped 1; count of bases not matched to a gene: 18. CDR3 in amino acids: CASSHPKEGRSGRASYEQYF. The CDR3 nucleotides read TGCGCCAGCAGCCACCCCAAAGAAGGGAGGAGCGGGAGGGCGTCCTACGAGCAGTACTTC.

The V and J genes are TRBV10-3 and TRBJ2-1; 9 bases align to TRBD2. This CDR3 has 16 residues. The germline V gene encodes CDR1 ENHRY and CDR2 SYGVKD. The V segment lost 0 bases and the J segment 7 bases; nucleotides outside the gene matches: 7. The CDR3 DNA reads TGTGCCATCAGTGAGTCTTCCCTAGCGGGAAGAAATGAGCAGTTCTTC. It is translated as CAISESSLAGRNEQFF.

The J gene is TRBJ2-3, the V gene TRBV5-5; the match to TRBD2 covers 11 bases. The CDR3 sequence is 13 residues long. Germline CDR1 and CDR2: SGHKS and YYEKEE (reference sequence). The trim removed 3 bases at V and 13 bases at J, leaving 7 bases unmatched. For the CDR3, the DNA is TGTGCCAGCAGCTACGACTTAGCGGGGGGGGAGTATTTT. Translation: CASSYDLAGGEYF.

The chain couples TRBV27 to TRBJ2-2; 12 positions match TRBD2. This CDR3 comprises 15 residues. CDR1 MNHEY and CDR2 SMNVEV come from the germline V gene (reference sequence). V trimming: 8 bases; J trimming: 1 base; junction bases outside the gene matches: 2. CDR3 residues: CASRLAGENTGELFF. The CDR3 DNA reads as TGTGCCAGCCGACTAGCGGGGGAGAACACCGGGGAGCTGTTTTTT.

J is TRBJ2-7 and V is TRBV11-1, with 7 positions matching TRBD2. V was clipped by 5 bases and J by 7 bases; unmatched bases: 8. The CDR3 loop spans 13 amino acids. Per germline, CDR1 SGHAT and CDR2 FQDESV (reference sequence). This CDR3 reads CASSHGTILEQYF. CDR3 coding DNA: TGTGCCAGCAGCCACGGGACTATCCTGGAGCAGTACTTC.

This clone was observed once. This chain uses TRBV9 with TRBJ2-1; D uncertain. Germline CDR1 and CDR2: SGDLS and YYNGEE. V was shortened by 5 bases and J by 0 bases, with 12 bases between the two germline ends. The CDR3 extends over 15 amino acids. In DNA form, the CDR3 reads TGTGCCAGCAGTTCCGGGCCGAGCTCCTACAATGAGCAGTTCTTC. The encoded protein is CASSSGPSSYNEQFF.